One sample yielded the 10 T cell receptor beta chains listed below, sequenced in a study of blood T cell repertoires in COVID-19. Sequencing was performed with immunoSEQ multiplex PCR; in TCRdb, only in-frame clones are kept and a portion is missing. The sample includes 150,000 to 200,000 clones, approximately 84% of them seen just once. Material for sequencing was PBMCs or T cells enriched from blood (not recorded which). The source is a human donor with acute COVID-19. The donor label of this sample is uncertain.

The chain has TRBV14 and TRBJ1-6, with 11 bases lining up with TRBD1. The germline V gene encodes CDR1 SGHDN and CDR2 FVKESK. The junction had 16 bases not matched to a gene; V was cut back by 1 base and J by 11 bases. The CDR3 length is 19 residues. CDR3 bases: TGTGCCAGCAGCCAAGTCGGGACAGGGGGTGCAGCTCCGGACCCACCCCTCCACTTT. Amino acid sequence: CASSQVGTGGAAPDPPLHF. The whole variable domain, filled in from reference TRBV14 and TRBJ1-6, reads EAGVTQFPSHSVIEKGQTVTLRCDPISGHDNLYWYRRVMGKEIKFLLHFVKESKQDESGMPNNRFLAERTGGTYSTLKVQPAELEDSGVYFCASSQVGTGGAAPDPPLHFGNGTRLTVT.

The chain couples TRBV5-6 to TRBJ2-7; TRBD1 might be the D (7 bases). V was shortened by 3 bases and J by 7 bases, with 20 bases between the two germline ends. The CDR3 has 15 residues. Germline-derived CDR1 and CDR2 are SGHDT and YYEEEE. Written as DNA, the CDR3 is TGTGCCAGCAGCTCTACAGGGGAGGCCCTCGGGGAGCAGTACTTC. It specifies CASSSTGEALGEQYF. Drawing the rest from reference TRBV5-6 and TRBJ2-7, the complete variable domain is DAGVTQSPTHLIKTRGQQVTLRCSPKSGHDTVSWYQQALGQGPQFIFQYYEEEERQRGNFPDRFSGHQFPNYSSELNVNALLLGDSALYLCASSSTGEALGEQYFGPGTRLTVT.

The V and J genes are TRBV5-5 and TRBJ2-7; 7 bases map to TRBD1. This CDR3 comprises 13 residues. CDR1 SGHKS and CDR2 YYEKEE come from the germline V gene (reference sequence). V lost 1 base to trimming and J lost 6 bases; unmatched junction nucleotides: 4. This CDR3 is CASSLHRQGEQYF. The CDR3 nucleotides read TGTGCCAGCAGCTTGCATAGACAGGGCGAGCAGTACTTC.

The genes are TRBV11-2 and TRBJ2-7; perhaps TRBD2 as D (7 bases). Germline V gene lookup returns CDR1 SGHAT and CDR2 FQNNGV. The CDR3 is 17 amino acids. V was cut by 1 base and J by 0 bases, with 16 bases left in between. This chain's CDR3 is CASSLALGGTPSYEQYF. The CDR3 DNA sequence: TGTGCCAGCAGCTTAGCCCTGGGGGGGACACCCTCCTACGAGCAGTACTTC.

This clone was observed a single time. CDR3 sequence: CASSPGLSTGVVSGNTIYF. For the CDR3, the DNA is TGTGCCAGCTCACCAGGTCTTTCGACAGGGGTTGTCTCTGGAAACACCATATATTTT. V gene TRBV18 combines with J gene TRBJ1-3, with TRBD1 identical over 8 bases. V shed 2 bases, J shed 0 bases, and the junction held 12 bases outside the gene matches. Germline V gene lookup returns CDR1 KGHSH and CDR2 LQKENI. The CDR3 sequence is 19 residues long.

The chain combines TRBV6-5 with TRBJ2-7, with a tentative D call TRBD1 (5 bases). Trimming stripped 0 bases from V and 2 bases from J, with 11 bases between. This CDR3 has 15 amino acids. CDR1 and CDR2 (germline): MNHEY, SVGAGI. CDR3 region: CASSYSGMGPYEQYF. The DNA for the CDR3 is TGTGCCAGCAGTTACTCGGGAATGGGGCCCTACGAGCAGTACTTC.

This chain links TRBV6-5 with TRBJ1-5; a weak D match, TRBD1 (6 bases). Trimming removed 6 bases at V and 9 bases at J, with 15 bases between. The CDR3 covers 13 residues. Germline V CDR1 and CDR2: MNHEY, SVGAGI. As DNA, the CDR3 is TGTGCCAGCAGGCCCGCGGAACAGGGGCCCCAGCATTTT. This sequence encodes CASRPAEQGPQHF.

This chain connects TRBV6-6 to TRBJ2-3, with 7 bases lining up with TRBD2. V lost 6 bases to trimming and J lost 1 base; unmatched junction nucleotides: 1. This CDR3 has 13 residues. The germline CDR1 and CDR2 sequences are MNHNY and SVGAGI (reference sequence). Here the CDR3 DNA reads TGTGCCAGCAGGCTAGCGGGCACAGATACGCAGTATTTT. It specifies CASRLAGTDTQYF.

V gene TRBV30 combines with J gene TRBJ1-2, with D perhaps matching TRBD1 (5 bases). The CDR3 runs to 15 residues. Trimming stripped 3 bases from V and 3 bases from J, with 17 bases between. Germline assignment: CDR1 GTSNPN and CDR2 SVGIG (reference sequence). The CDR3 DNA is TGTGCCTGGAGGGGACCGGGACGGGGGGACTATGGCTACACCTTC. This translates into CAWRGPGRGDYGYTF.

The chain joins TRBV27 to TRBJ2-1; TRBD2 aligns across 11 bases. This CDR3 spans 16 amino acids. The V gene's germline CDR1 is MNHEY and CDR2 SMNVEV (reference sequence). J gave up 7 bases and V 5 bases, and 10 bases lay outside the gene matches. In DNA form, the CDR3 reads TGTGCCAGCAGTCCGACCACTAGCGGGGGAATAAATGAGCAGTTCTTC. This gives the protein CASSPTTSGGINEQFF.